This T cell receptor (beta chain) was found in a study of T-cell reconstitution after alpha-beta-depleted transplantation in children. Researchers prepared the TCRbeta library using unique molecular identifiers, the study reports. MiXCR, run by TCRdb on the PCR reads, gives a single entry per CDR3 protein. Of about 610,000 distinct CDR3 sequences in the sample, about 10% are singletons; the top ten hold 4% to 5%. With 3 bases removed from V and 5 bases from J, the gap between germline ends came to 9 bases. CDR3 length: 12 residues. Germline V gene data show CDR1 as SGDLS and CDR2 as YYNGEE. Sequencing used PBMCs from the stem cell graft donor, obtained from the stem cell graft. V and J are TRBV9 and TRBJ2-7; D remains ambiguous. This TCR derives from a human donor who donated a stem cell graft to a child with acute myeloid leukemia. The CDR3 here is CASSGERDEQYF. CDR3 DNA sequence: TGTGCCAGCAGCGGAGAGCGCGACGAGCAGTACTTC. Drawing the rest from reference TRBV9 and TRBJ2-7, the complete variable domain is DSGVTQTPKHLITATGQRVTLRCSPRSGDLSVYWYQQSLDQGLQFLIQYYNGEERAKGNILERFSAQQFPDLHSELNLSSLELGDSALYFCASSGERDEQYFGPGTRLTVT.